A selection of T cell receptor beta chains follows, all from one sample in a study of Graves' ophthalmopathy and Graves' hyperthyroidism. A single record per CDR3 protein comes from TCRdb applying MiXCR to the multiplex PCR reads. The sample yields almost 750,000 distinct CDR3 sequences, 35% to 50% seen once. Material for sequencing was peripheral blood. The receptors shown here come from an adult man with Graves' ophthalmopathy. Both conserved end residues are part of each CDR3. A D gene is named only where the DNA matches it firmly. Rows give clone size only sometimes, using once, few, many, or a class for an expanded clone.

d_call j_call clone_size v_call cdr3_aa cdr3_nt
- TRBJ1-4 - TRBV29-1 CSVEYWGEKLFF TGCAGCGTTGAATATTGGGGTGAAAAACTGTTTTTT
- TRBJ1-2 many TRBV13 CASSLDSGVAGYTF TGTGCCAGCAGCTTAGACTCGGGAGTGGCTGGCTACACCTTC
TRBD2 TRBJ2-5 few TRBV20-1 CSARVSGGAVETQYF TGCAGTGCTAGAGTTAGCGGGGGGGCCGTGGAGACCCAGTACTTC
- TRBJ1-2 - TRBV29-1 CSVAPGNYGHTF -
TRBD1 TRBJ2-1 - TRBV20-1 CSARDRGQGWNNEQFF TGCAGTGCAAGAGACAGGGGACAGGGATGGAACAATGAGCAGTTCTTC
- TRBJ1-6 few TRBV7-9 CASSYWAGDNSPLHF TGTGCCAGCAGTTACTGGGCAGGGGATAATTCACCCCTCCACTTT
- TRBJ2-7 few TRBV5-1 CASSLGVESFSEQYF TGTGCCAGCAGCTTGGGGGTAGAGAGCTTCAGCGAGCAGTACTTC
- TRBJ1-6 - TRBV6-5 CATSRAGLTRYNSPLHF TGTGCCACCAGCCGAGCGGGGCTCACCCGGTATAATTCACCCCTCCACTTT
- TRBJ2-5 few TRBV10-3 CAIKRWGPGPQETQYF TGTGCCATCAAGAGATGGGGGCCAGGGCCACAAGAGACCCAGTACTTC
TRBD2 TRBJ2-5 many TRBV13 CASSLGGTSGQETQYF TGTGCCAGCAGCTTAGGTGGGACTAGCGGACAAGAGACCCAGTACTTC
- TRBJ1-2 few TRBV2 CASSPGRGSLYGYTF TGTGCCAGCAGTCCGGGTCGGGGCAGCCTTTATGGCTACACCTTC
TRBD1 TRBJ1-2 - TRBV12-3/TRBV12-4 CASIRDPGTGDGYTF TGTGCCAGCATTAGGGATCCCGGGACAGGGGATGGCTACACCTTC
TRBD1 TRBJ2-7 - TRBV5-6 CASSLEGQAFPYEQYF TGTGCCAGCAGCTTGGAGGGACAGGCCTTTCCCTACGAGCAGTACTTC
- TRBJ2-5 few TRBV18 CASSLMRVETQYF TGTGCCAGCTCACTCATGCGGGTCGAGACCCAGTACTTC
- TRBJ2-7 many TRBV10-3 CAISESGIEYEQYF TGTGCCATCAGTGAGTCCGGGATCGAGTACGAGCAGTACTTC
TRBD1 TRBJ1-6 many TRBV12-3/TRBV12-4 CASTKDRLNSPLHF TGTGCCAGCACCAAGGACAGGTTAAATTCACCCCTCCACTTT
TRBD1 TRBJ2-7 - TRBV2 CASSLTGQGFYEQYF TGTGCCAGCAGCTTAACGGGACAGGGATTCTACGAGCAGTACTTC
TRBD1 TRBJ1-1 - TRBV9 CASSRQGRQQAFF TGTGCCAGCAGCCGACAGGGGAGGCAGCAAGCTTTCTTT
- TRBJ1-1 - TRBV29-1 CTTTREQPKNTEAFF TGCACCACGACCAGGGAACAACCTAAGAACACTGAAGCTTTCTTT
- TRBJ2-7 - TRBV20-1 CSARETGASPYEQYF TGCAGTGCTCGCGAGACAGGAGCCAGTCCCTACGAGCAGTACTTC
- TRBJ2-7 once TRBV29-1 CSVESVGGEQYF TGCAGCGTTGAATCTGTTGGAGGGGAGCAGTACTTC
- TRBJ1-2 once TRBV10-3 CVSSERGGEYGYTF TGTGTCAGCAGTGAAAGGGGGGGCGAGTATGGCTACACCTTC
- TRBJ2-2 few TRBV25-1 CASSSPTRPGELFF TGTGCCAGCAGTTCCCCGACTAGGCCCGGGGAGCTGTTTTTT
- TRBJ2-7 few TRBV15 CATSRSFGQYSYEQYF TGTGCCACCAGCAGATCCTTCGGACAGTATTCCTACGAGCAGTACTTC
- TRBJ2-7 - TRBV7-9 CASSLGLQDEQYF TGTGCCAGCAGTTTAGGTCTACAGGACGAGCAGTACTTC
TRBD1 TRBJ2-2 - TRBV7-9 CASSSLGQAMAGELFF TGTGCCAGCAGCTCGCTCGGACAGGCGATGGCCGGGGAGCTGTTTTTT
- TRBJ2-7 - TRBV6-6 CASSYGGMVWYEQYF TGTGCCAGCAGTTACGGGGGGATGGTGTGGTACGAGCAGTACTTC
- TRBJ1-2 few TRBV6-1 CASSEVYISEGGYTF TGTGCCAGCAGTGAAGTCTACATTTCCGAGGGAGGCTACACCTTC
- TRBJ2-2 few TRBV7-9 CASSGASGAGELFF TGTGCCAGCAGCGGGGCCTCTGGGGCCGGGGAGCTGTTTTTT
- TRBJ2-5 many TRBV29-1 CSVVFGGETQYF TGCAGCGTTGTTTTCGGGGGAGAGACCCAGTACTTC
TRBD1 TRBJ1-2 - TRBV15 CTTGQGTGGYTF TGTACCACCGGACAGGGGACAGGTGGCTACACCTTC
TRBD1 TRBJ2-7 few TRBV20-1 CSARAGTGIYEQYF TGCAGTGCTAGGGCCGGGACAGGGATCTACGAGCAGTACTTC